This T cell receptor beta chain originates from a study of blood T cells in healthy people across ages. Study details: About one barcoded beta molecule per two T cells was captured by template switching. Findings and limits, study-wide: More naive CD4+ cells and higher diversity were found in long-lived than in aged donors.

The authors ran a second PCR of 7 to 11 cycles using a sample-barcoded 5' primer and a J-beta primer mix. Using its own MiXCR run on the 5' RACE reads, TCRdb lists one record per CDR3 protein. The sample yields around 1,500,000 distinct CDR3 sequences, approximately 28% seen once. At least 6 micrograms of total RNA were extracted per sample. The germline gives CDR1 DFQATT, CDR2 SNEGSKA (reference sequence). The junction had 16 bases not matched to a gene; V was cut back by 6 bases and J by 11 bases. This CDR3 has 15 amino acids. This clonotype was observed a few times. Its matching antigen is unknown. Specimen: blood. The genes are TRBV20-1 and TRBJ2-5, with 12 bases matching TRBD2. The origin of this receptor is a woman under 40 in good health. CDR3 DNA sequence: TGCAGTGCGGGATCTAGCGGGGGGGTCTACAATGAGCAGTACTTC. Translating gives CSAGSSGGVYNEQYF.